This T cell receptor beta chain emerged from a study of T cell changes during pregnancy in multiple sclerosis (dated by TCRdb to the late 2010s). Regarding the study in general: Changes in the T cell repertoire over the course of pregnancy were examined in this study in women with multiple sclerosis.

To prepare the library, the immunoSEQ multiplex PCR assay was applied. Held by TCRdb, this immuneACCESS table contains in-frame sequences only and omits some clones. Under half of the omission traces to an unresolved V gene where checked; the cause of the rest is unknown. Within this sample are roughly 90,000 clones, with roughly 91% of them counted one time only. Clones ranked in the top ten supply around 4% of the sample. CDR1 and CDR2 were assigned from the germline V gene as SNHLY and FYNNEI. The V and J ends are trimmed by 0 bases and 8 bases, leaving 14 bases between them. Inclusive of the bounding cysteine and phenylalanine, the CDR3 is 15 residues long. Left in the record is the CDR3 DNA by itself, 45 bases read in frame from the first base. In its sample, this clone was seen once. Its antigen has not been determined. No base quality information exists; no much larger clone differs at one position.

The source of this sequence is a female donor with multiple sclerosis, enrolled in a pregnancy study. This chain joins TRBV2 to TRBJ1-5, with an unclear D gene assignment. The source was peripheral blood, collected in the first trimester of pregnancy. Here is the DNA: TGTGCCAGCAGTGAAGCGCGGGTCCCTCCAAAGCCCCAGCATTTT. The encoded protein is CASSEARVPPKPQHF.